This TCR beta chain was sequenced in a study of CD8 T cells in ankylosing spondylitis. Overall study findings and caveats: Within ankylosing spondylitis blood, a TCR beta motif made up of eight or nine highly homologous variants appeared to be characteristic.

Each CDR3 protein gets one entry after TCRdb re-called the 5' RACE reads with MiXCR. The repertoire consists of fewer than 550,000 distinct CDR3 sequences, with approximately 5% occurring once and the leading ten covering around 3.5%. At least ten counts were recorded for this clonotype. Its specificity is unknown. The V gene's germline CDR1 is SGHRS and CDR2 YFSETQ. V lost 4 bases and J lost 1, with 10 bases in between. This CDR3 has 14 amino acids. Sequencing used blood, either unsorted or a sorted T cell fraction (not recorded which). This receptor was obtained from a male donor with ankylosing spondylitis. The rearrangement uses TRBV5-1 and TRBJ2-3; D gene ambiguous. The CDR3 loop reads CASSLGLGTDTQYF. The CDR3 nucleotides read TGCGCCAGCAGCCTGGGGTTGGGCACAGATACGCAGTATTTT.